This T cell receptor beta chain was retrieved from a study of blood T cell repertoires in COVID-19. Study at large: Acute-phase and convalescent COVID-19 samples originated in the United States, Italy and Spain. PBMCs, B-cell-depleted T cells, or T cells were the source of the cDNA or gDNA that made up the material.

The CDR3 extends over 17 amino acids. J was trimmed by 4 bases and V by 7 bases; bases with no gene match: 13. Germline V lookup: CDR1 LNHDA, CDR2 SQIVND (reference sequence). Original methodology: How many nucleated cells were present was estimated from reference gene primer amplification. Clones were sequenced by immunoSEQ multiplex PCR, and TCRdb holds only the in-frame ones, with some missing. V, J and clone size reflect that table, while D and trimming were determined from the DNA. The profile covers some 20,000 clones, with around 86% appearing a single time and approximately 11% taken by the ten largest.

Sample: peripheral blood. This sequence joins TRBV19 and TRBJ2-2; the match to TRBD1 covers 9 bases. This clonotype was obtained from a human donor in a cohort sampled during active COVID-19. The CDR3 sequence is CASTFPGQGRGTGELFF. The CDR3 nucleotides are TGTGCCAGTACTTTCCCGGGACAGGGACGAGGCACCGGGGAGCTGTTTTTT.